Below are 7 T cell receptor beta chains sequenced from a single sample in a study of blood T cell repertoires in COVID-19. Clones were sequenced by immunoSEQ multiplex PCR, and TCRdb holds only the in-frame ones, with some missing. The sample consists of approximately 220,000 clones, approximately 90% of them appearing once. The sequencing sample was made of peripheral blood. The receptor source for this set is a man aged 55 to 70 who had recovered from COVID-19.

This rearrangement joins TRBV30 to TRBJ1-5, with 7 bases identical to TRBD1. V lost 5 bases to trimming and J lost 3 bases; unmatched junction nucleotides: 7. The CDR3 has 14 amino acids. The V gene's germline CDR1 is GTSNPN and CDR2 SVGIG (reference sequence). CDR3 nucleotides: TGTGCCTGGCAGAACGGACAGGACAATCAGCCCCAGCATTTT. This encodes CAWQNGQDNQPQHF.

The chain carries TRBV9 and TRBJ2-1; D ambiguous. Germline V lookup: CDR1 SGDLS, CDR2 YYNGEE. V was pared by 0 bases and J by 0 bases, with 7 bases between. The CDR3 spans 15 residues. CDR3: CASSVDSDSYNEQFF. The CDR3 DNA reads TGTGCCAGCAGCGTAGACAGTGACTCCTACAATGAGCAGTTCTTC.

Written as DNA, the CDR3 is TGTGCCAGCAGTCCCCGTAATGAAAAACTGTTTTTT. It specifies CASSPRNEKLFF. The J gene is TRBJ1-4, the V gene TRBV27; D is undetermined. The CDR3 covers 12 residues. Per the germline V gene, CDR1 is MNHEY and CDR2 is SMNVEV (reference sequence). V lost 5 bases, J lost 4 bases, and 5 bases lay in between.

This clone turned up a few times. The CDR3 loop is CASSLEDREHYEQYF. Written as DNA, the CDR3 is TGTGCCAGCAGCTTAGAAGACAGGGAACATTACGAGCAGTACTTC. The chain couples TRBV7-6 to TRBJ2-7, with 7 bases lining up with TRBD1. The V segment lost 1 base and the J segment 4 bases; nucleotides outside the gene matches: 7. CDR3 length: 15 amino acids. CDR1 is SGHVS, CDR2 FNYEAQ, per germline.

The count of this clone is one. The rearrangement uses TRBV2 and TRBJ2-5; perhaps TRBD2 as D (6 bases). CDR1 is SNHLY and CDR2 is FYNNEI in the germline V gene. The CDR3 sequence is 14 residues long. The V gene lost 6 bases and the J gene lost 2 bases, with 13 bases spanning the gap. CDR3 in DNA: TGTGCCAGCAGGACCCCGGGGGAACAAGAGACCCAGTACTTC. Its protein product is CASRTPGEQETQYF.

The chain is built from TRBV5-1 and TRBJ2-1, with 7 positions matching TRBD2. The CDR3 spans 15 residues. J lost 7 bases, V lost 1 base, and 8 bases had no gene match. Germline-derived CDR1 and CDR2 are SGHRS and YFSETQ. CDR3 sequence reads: CASSLRSSGINEQFF. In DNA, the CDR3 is TGCGCCAGCAGCTTGAGGTCTAGCGGCATTAATGAGCAGTTCTTC. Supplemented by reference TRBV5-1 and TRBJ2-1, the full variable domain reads KAGVTQTPRYLIKTRGQQVTLSCSPISGHRSVSWYQQTPGQGLQFLFEYFSETQRNKGNFPGRFSGRQFSNSRSEMNVSTLELGDSALYLCASSLRSSGINEQFFGPGTRLTVL.

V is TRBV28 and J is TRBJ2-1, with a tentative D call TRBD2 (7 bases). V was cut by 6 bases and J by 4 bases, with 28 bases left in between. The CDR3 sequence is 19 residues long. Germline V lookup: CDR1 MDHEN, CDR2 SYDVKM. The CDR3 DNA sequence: TGTGCCAGCAGCCCACCGCTCGGGCGGGGGCGAAATGGATACAATGAGCAGTTCTTC. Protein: CASSPPLGRGRNGYNEQFF. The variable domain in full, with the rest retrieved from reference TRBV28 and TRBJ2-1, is DVKVTQSSRYLVKRTGEKVFLECVQDMDHENMFWYRQDPGLGLRLIYFSYDVKMKEKGDIPEGYSVSREKKERFSLILESASTNQTSMYLCASSPPLGRGRNGYNEQFFGPGTRLTVL.